This entry lists 12 T cell receptor beta chains sequenced from one sample in a study of T-cell reconstitution after alpha-beta-depleted transplantation in children. During its preparation, the TCRbeta library received unique molecular identifiers. One entry per CDR3 protein, called by TCRdb with MiXCR from the PCR reads. The sample includes 600,000 to 700,000 distinct CDR3 sequences, 15% to 20% seen only once; the top ten take 0.85% to 1.3%. The sequencing used PBMCs from the stem cell graft donor, collected from the stem cell graft. The receptors stem from a human donor who donated a stem cell graft to a child with acute myeloid leukemia.

The table lists this clonotype with many counts. J is TRBJ2-5 and V is TRBV29-1, with 7 bases lining up with TRBD1. The V gene end was trimmed by 7 bases and the J gene end by 3 bases; junction bases not matched to a gene: 14. The germline CDR1 and CDR2 sequences are SQVTM and ANQGSEA. The CDR3 covers 15 residues. CDR3 sequence reads: CSAVRVRGPEETQYF. CDR3 coding DNA: TGCAGCGCAGTGAGGGTAAGGGGGCCAGAAGAGACCCAGTACTTC.

This clonotype was detected only a few times. This sequence joins TRBV20-1 and TRBJ1-2, with D perhaps matching TRBD1 (5 bases). Trimming shortened V by 0 bases and J by 8 bases, and 19 bases separated the two germline ends. This CDR3 comprises 15 residues. Per germline, CDR1 DFQATT and CDR2 SNEGSKA (reference sequence). The CDR3 DNA follows: TGCAGTGCTAGAGATCCCAGGGCGGAATTGCTAGGCTACACCTTC. Protein product: CSARDPRAELLGYTF.

The table lists this clonotype with many counts. The rearrangement uses TRBV20-1 and TRBJ2-3, with TRBD1 matching 8 bases. Per the germline V gene, CDR1 is DFQATT and CDR2 is SNEGSKA (reference sequence). The CDR3 is 15 amino acids. The J segment lost 0 bases and the V segment lost 2 bases, leaving 4 bases of the junction unmatched. The CDR3, as DNA: TGCAGTGCTAGACCAAACAGGGGGAGCACAGATACGCAGTATTTT. The encoded protein is CSARPNRGSTDTQYF.

The chain joins TRBV20-1 to TRBJ2-2; 7 nucleotides line up with TRBD2. The germline gives CDR1 DFQATT, CDR2 SNEGSKA (reference sequence). This CDR3 spans 15 amino acids. Unmatched junction bases numbered 8, after V lost 6 bases and J lost 1 base. CDR3 DNA sequence: TGCAGTGCCCCCCCAGCGGGGCTGAACACCGGGGAGCTGTTTTTT. As protein: CSAPPAGLNTGELFF.

The chain has TRBV6-2 or TRBV6-3 and TRBJ2-7, with a possible D match to TRBD2 (6 bases). Germline V gene lookup returns CDR1 MNHEY and CDR2 SVGEGT. The CDR3 runs 11 residues. V dropped 5 bases and J dropped 6 bases, with 8 bases sitting between them. CDR3 in amino acids: CASSAGFEQYV. The DNA of the CDR3 is TGTGCCAGCAGTGCGGGGTTCGAGCAGTACGTC.

This clonotype was observed many times. This chain uses TRBV20-1 with TRBJ1-1; 7 bases match TRBD1. CDR3 length equals 12 residues. The V gene end was trimmed by 1 base and the J gene end by 7 bases; junction bases not matched to a gene: 3. Germline-derived CDR1 and CDR2 are DFQATT and SNEGSKA (reference sequence). Here the CDR3 reads CSARAGQREAFF. The CDR3 DNA reads as TGCAGTGCTAGAGCGGGACAGCGTGAAGCTTTCTTT.

This clonotype was picked up many times. The chain carries TRBV6-1 and TRBJ2-1; 7 bases map to TRBD1. J lost 6 bases, V lost 4 bases, and 3 bases had no gene match. Germline CDR1 reads MNHNS; CDR2 reads SASEGT. The CDR3 has 13 amino acids. The CDR3 coding sequence is TGTGCCAGCAGTGGCCACAGGGGCAATGAGCAGTTCTTC. It translates to CASSGHRGNEQFF.

As to this clonotype: A read error may be the cause here, since a much bigger clone is one base away. The V call is TRBV12-3 or TRBV12-4, the J call TRBJ2-7; D unresolved. The CDR3 contains 10 residues. CDR3: CARLMDDQYF. The CDR3, as DNA: TGTGCCAGACTCATGGACGACCAGTACTTC.

This clonotype was picked up many times. Here the CDR3 omits its conserved ending phenylalanine or tryptophan, so a read error is the likely source. CDR3 protein: CASSTAIRTEDGYTL. The CDR3 region has the DNA TGTGCCAGCAGTACGGCAATTAGGACAGAAGATGGCTACACCCTC. This chain connects TRBV12-3 or TRBV12-4 to TRBJ1-2, with D perhaps TRBD1 (6 bases). The V end lost 5 bases, the J end lost 6 bases, and 19 bases lay between the germline ends. The CDR3 has 15 amino acids.

A few counts support this clonotype. The V call is TRBV7-2, the J call TRBJ2-4; weak D call: TRBD1 (5 bases). With 5 bases removed from V and 0 bases from J, the gap between germline ends came to 11 bases. From germline, CDR1 is SGHTA and CDR2 FQGNSA. The CDR3 spans 15 residues. CDR3: CASSHRMLAKNIQYF. In DNA, the CDR3 is TGTGCCAGCAGCCACAGGATGCTAGCCAAAAACATTCAGTACTTC.

This clonotype was seen repeatedly, ten times or more. The gene calls are TRBV20-1 and TRBJ2-3; 8 bases map to TRBD2. Germline V CDR1 and CDR2: DFQATT, SNEGSKA (reference sequence). The CDR3 runs to 14 residues. After removal of 6 bases from V and 4 bases from J, the junction contained 9 bases not matched to a gene. The CDR3 nucleotides are TGCAGTGCACGATTTGGACTAGCCCCAGATACGCAGTATTTT. This codes for CSARFGLAPDTQYF.

This clonotype was recorded a few times. This chain connects TRBV20-1 to TRBJ2-7; TRBD2 might be the D (6 bases). The CDR3 is 13 residues long. CDR1 and CDR2 from the germline V gene are DFQATT and SNEGSKA (reference sequence). Trimming took 5 bases from V and 6 from J, leaving 17 bases between them. The CDR3 is CSADEVGGSEQYF. CDR3 nucleotide sequence: TGCAGTGCTGATGAGGTGGGAGGTAGCGAGCAGTACTTC.